Sequencing of this T cell receptor beta chain was carried out in a study of blood T cell repertoires in COVID-19. Using immunoSEQ multiplex PCR, the repertoire was profiled, and TCRdb retains in-frame clones only, with some absent. The top ten clones hold about 4% of a sample with a few hundred thousand clones, about 86% of them seen once. Looked up from germline, CDR1 is SNHLY and CDR2 is FYNNEI. V dropped 5 bases and J dropped 5 bases, with 12 bases sitting between them. CDR3 length: 13 amino acids. The TCR originated in a woman aged 25 to 39 who had been exposed to COVID-19. Sequencing used PBMCs or T cells enriched from blood (not recorded which). The rearrangement joins TRBV2 to TRBJ1-2; D is possibly TRBD1 (6 bases). The DNA of the CDR3 is TGTGCCAGCAGTACCGGACAGTCGTATGGCTACACCTTC. Translating it yields CASSTGQSYGYTF.